One T cell receptor beta chain is described in this entry. Its antigen is undetermined. TCRdb processed the reads anew with MiXCR; each CDR3 protein has one entry. Counted here are 70,000 or so distinct CDR3 sequences, about 30% occurring once; the ten biggest clones make up about 60%. The germline V and J ends were trimmed by 2 bases and 3 bases, with 14 bases remaining between them. The CDR3 loop spans 15 amino acids. Germline-derived CDR1 and CDR2 are GTSNPN and SVGIG (reference sequence). These data are taken from a study of T cell repertoires in cytomegalovirus infection. Whole-study results and caveats: The study identified carriers of CMV plus the relevant HLA from cumulative public TCR beta family frequency.

Sequencing used CD8+ T cells from cultured PBMCs, obtained from culture after CMV antigen stimulation. The chain links TRBV30 to TRBJ1-5; a possible D gene is TRBD1 (6 bases). The receptor was isolated from a human donor in good health (CMV status not recorded). Some clones in this sample may be carry-over from other donors' samples. The CDR3 protein is CAWSKEGGNNQPQHF. The CDR3 nucleotides read TGTGCCTGGAGTAAGGAGGGGGGGAACAATCAGCCCCAGCATTTT.